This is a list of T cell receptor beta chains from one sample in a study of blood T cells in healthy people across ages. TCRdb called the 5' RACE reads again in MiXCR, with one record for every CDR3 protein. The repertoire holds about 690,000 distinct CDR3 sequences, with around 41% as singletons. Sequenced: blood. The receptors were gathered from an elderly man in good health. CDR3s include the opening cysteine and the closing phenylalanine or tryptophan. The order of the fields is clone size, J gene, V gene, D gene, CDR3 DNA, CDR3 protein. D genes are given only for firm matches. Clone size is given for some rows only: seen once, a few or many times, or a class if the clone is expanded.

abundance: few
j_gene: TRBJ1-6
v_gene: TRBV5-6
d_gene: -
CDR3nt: TGTGCCAGTACTAACAGGGCGAATTCACCCCTCCACTTT
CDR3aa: CASTNRANSPLHF

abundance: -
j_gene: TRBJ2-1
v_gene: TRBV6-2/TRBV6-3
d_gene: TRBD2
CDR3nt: TGTGCCAGCAGCGTTACCGGGACTAGCGGCACATCTGAGCAGTTCTTC
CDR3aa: CASSVTGTSGTSEQFF

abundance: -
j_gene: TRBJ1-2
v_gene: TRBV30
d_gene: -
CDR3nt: TGTGCCTGGAGTGTCATGCGTTATGGCTACACCTTC
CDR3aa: CAWSVMRYGYTF

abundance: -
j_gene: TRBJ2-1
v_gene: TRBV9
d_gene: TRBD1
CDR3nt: TGTGCCAGCAGCGTTAAGGGGGCCGGTACGAATGAGCAGTTCTTC
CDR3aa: CASSVKGAGTNEQFF

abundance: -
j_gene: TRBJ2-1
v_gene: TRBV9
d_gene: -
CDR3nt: TGTGCCAGCAGCGGGCTCGCAGATGAGCAGTTCTTC
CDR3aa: CASSGLADEQFF

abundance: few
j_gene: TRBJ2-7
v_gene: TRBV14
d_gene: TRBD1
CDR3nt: TGTGCCAGCAGCCTCCGGGACAGGGGGAACTACGAGCAGTACTTC
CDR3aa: CASSLRDRGNYEQYF

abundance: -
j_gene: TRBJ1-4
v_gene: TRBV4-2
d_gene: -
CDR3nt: TGTGCCAGCAGCCCTGGAGGTTCGAATGAAAAACTGTTTTTT
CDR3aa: CASSPGGSNEKLFF

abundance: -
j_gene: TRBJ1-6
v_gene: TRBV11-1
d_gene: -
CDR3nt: TGTGCCAGCAGCTTTCCGGGGTATTCACCCCTCCACTTT
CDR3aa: CASSFPGYSPLHF

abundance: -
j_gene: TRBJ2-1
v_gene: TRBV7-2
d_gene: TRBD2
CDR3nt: TGTGCCAGCAGCCTTAGCGGGAGGGCCAATGAGCAGTTCTTC
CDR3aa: CASSLSGRANEQFF

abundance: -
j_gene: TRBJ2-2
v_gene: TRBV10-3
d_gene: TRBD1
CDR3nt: TGTGCCATCAGTGAAGGGACAGGCAACACCGGGGAGCTGTTTTTT
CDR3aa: CAISEGTGNTGELFF

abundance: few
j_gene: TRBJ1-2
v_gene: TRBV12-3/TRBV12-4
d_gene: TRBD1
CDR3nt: TGTGCCAGCAGTCCCCAGACAGGGTCGTATGGCTACACCTTC
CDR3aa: CASSPQTGSYGYTF

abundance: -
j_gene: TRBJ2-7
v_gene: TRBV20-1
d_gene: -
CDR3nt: TGCAGTGCTAGAAACAACTACGAGCAGTACTTC
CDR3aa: CSARNNYEQYF

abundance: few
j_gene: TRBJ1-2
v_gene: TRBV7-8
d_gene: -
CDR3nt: TGTGCCAGCAGCTATGACAGATATGGCTACACCTTC
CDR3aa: CASSYDRYGYTF

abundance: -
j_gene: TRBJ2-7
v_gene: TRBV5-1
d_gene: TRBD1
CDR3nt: TGCGCCAGCAGCTTGGGGGACAGGAGAAGCTCCTACGAGCAGTACTTC
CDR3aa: CASSLGDRRSSYEQYF

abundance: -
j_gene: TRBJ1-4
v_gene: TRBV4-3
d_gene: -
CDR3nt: TGCGCCAGCAGCCCCCGGTCCGAGAGGGAAAAACTGTTTTTT
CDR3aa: CASSPRSEREKLFF

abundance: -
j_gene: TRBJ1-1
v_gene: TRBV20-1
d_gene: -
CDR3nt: TGCAGTGCTAGAGATCTATCAATCGAAGCTTTCTTT
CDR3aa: CSARDLSIEAFF

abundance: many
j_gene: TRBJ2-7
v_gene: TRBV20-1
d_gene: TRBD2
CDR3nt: TGCAGTGCTAGAGACAGACTAGCGGGAGAATTTTCCGAGCAGTACTTC
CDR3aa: CSARDRLAGEFSEQYF

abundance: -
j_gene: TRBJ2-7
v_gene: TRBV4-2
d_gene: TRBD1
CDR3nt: TGTGCCAGCAGCCAAGTACGGACAGGGCCCTACGAGCAGTACTTC
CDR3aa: CASSQVRTGPYEQYF

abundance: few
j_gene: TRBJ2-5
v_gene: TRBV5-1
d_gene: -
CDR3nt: TGCGCCAGCAGCCCAGCGGGTATCGCTCAAGAGACCCAGTACTTC
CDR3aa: CASSPAGIAQETQYF

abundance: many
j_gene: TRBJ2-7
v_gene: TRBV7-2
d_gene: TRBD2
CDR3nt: TGTGCCAGCAGCCCTAGGGTACTAGCGTCCACCTACGAGCAGTACTTC
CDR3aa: CASSPRVLASTYEQYF

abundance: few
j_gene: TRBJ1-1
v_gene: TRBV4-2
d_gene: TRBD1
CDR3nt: TGTGCCAGCAGCCCAGCCCCAGGACAGGGAAAAGAAATGAACACTGAAGCTTTCTTT
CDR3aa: CASSPAPGQGKEMNTEAFF

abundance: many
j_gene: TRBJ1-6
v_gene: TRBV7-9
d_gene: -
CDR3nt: TGTGCCAGCAGCTTAGAACAGAATAATTCACCCCTCCACTTT
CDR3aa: CASSLEQNNSPLHF

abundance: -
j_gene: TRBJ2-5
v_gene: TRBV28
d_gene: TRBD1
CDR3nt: TGTGCCAGCAGGGGGACAGGGGGAGGACAAGAGACCCAGTACTTC
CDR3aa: CASRGTGGGQETQYF

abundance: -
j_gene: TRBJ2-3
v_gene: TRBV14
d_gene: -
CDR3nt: TGTGCCAGCAGCCGCGACCTGATTACAGATACGCAGTATTTT
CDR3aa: CASSRDLITDTQYF

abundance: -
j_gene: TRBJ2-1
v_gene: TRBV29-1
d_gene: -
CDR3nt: TGCAGCGTTACAGGCTACAATGAGCAGTTCTTC
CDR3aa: CSVTGYNEQFF

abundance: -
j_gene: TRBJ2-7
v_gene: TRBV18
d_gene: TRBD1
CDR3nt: TGTGCCAGCTCACCATCCCGGGACAGGGTATACTACGAGCAGTACTTC
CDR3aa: CASSPSRDRVYYEQYF

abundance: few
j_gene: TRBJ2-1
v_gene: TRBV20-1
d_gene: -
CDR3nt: TGCAGTGCTTGGGGAGAGACCGACAATGAGCAGTTCTTC
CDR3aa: CSAWGETDNEQFF

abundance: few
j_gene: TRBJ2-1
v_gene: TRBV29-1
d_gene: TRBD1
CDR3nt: TGCAGCGTTCGGACAGGGGGCGGGGAGCAGTTCTTC
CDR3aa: CSVRTGGGEQFF

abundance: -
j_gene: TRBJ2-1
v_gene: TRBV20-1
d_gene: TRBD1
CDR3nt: TGCAGTGCTAAGGGACCGGGACAGGGGGGAGGTGAGCAGTTCTTC
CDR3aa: CSAKGPGQGGGEQFF

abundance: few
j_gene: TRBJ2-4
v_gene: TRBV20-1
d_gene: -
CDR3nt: TGCAGTGCTAGCCTTCGGCAGGGCGAAAACATTCAGTACTTC
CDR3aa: CSASLRQGENIQYF

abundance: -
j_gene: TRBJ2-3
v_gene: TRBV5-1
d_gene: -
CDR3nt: TGCGCCAGCAGCTTGGGTAGCACAGATATGCAGTATTTT
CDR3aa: CASSLGSTDMQYF